The clone carrying this T cell receptor beta chain was seen a handful of times. This CDR3 is also generated by other DNA sequences in the sample. Germline V gene sequence: CDR1 SGHVS, CDR2 FNYEAQ. Trimming pared 1 base from V and 2 bases from J, leaving 5 bases between. The length of the CDR3 is 13 residues. These data belong to a study of technical replicates of blood from four donors. TCRdb's copy holds only in-frame clones and misses some; the assay was immunoSEQ multiplex PCR. The sample shows 74,000 or so clones, 80% to 95% of them seen only once. This receptor was obtained from a human donor in good health. The chain recombines TRBV7-6 with TRBJ1-1, with D uncertain. The sample was T cells isolated from PBMCs. The DNA for the CDR3 is TGTGCCAGCAGCTTAGACAGTAACACTGAAGCTTTCTTT. Residues: CASSLDSNTEAFF. Variable domain in full (rest from reference TRBV7-6 and TRBJ1-1): GAGVSQSPRYKVTKRGQDVALRCDPISGHVSLYWYRQALGQGPEFLTYFNYEAQQDKSGLPNDRFSAERPEGSISTLTIQRTEQRDSAMYRCASSLDSNTEAFFGQGTRLTVV.